This record covers a single TCR beta chain. Its antigen is unidentified. Regions amplified from RNA transcripts were the TCR beta CDR3 regions. The HTBI primer set was used in a first-round RT-PCR of the TCR CDR3. TCRdb reprocessed the multiplex PCR reads with MiXCR, giving one entry per CDR3 protein. The sample records fewer than 900,000 distinct CDR3 sequences, 18% being singletons. This record belongs to a study of T cells in Graves' hyperthyroidism and ophthalmopathy. Study observations and caveats: Blood samples included most of the expanded thyroid clonotypes exceeding 0.001. The model identified upcoming ophthalmopathy a median about 6.5 months ahead of onset. In simple terms, a model built on 13 V-J features told ophthalmopathy apart from stable hyperthyroidism.

Exclusions: uncontrolled infection, other autoimmune disease, pregnancy, lactation. V was clipped by 5 bases and J by 3 bases; unmatched bases: 5. The CDR3 spans 15 residues. Germline V gene data show CDR1 as MNHNS and CDR2 as SASEGT. This clonotype was sampled from a woman between 45 and 60 years old with Graves' hyperthyroidism that later progressed to Graves' ophthalmopathy. The genes are TRBV6-1 and TRBJ1-5; 9 bases align to TRBD1. The source material was blood. In DNA form, the CDR3 reads TGTGCCAGCAGTCTTACAGGGGGCCACAATCAGCCCCAGCATTTT. Encoded protein: CASSLTGGHNQPQHF.